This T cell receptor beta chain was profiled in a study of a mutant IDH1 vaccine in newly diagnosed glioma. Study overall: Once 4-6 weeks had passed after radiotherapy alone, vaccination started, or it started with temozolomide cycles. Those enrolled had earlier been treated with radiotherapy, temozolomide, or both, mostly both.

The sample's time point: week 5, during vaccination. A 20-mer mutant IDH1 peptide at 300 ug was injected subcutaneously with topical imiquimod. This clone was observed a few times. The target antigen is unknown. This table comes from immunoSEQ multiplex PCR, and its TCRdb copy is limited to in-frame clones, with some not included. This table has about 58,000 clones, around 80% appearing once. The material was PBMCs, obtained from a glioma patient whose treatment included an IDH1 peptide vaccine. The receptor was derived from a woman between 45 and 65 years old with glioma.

The CDR3 region has the DNA TGCAGCGTCGGGGGCGGGCAGGGGCCCGAAGAGACCCAGTACTTC. Its protein is CSVGGGQGPEETQYF. The J gene is TRBJ2-5, the V gene TRBV29-1, with D perhaps assigned TRBD1 or TRBD2 (6 bases each). Germline CDR1 reads SQVTM; CDR2 reads ANQGSEA. This CDR3 is built from 15 residues. The V gene lost 6 bases and the J gene lost 3 bases, with 20 bases spanning the gap. The full variable domain, completed using reference TRBV29-1 and TRBJ2-5, is SAVISQKPSRDICQRGTSLTIQCQVDSQVTMMFWYRQQPGQSLTLIATANQGSEATYESGFVIDKFPISRPNLTFSTLTVSNMSPEDSSIYLCSVGGGQGPEETQYFGPGTRLLVL.